The sequence of this T cell receptor beta chain was determined in a study of control samples from healthy donors and cancer patients. Sequenced by immunoSEQ multiplex PCR; TCRdb stores in-frame clones only, minus some. Of around 75,000 clones in the sample, about 87% are singletons; the top ten hold over 25%. About this clone itself: Other DNA sequences from this sample encode an identical CDR3 as well.

The source is a man between 45 and 60 years old in good health. Specimen: blood.

The CDR3 is CASSINEDTQYF. The CDR3, as DNA: TGTGCCAGTAGTATTAACGAAGATACGCAGTATTTT. V is TRBV19 and J is TRBJ2-3; no clear D gene. CDR1 and CDR2 (germline): LNHDA, SQIVND (reference sequence). The CDR3 covers 12 residues. The V end lost 3 bases, the J end lost 5 bases, and 6 bases lay between the germline ends.